The 10 T cell receptor beta chains below all came from one sample that was sequenced in a study of shared clonotypes between healthy human individuals. The data were produced by immunoSEQ multiplex PCR, yet TCRdb's version contains in-frame clones alone and is incomplete. This sample has millions of clones, with approximately 94% found just once. CD45RO-negative, CCR7-positively selected cells formed the naive CD8 fraction, excluding terminally differentiated effector memory CD45RA+ cells. Sequences were obtained from naive CD8+ T cells sorted from blood. Every receptor here comes from a man between 18 and 35 years old in good health.

The gene calls are TRBV30 and TRBJ2-3; 7 positions agree with TRBD2. This CDR3 has 14 amino acids. Germline V CDR1 and CDR2: GTSNPN, SVGIG (reference sequence). The junction had 5 bases not matched to a gene; V was cut back by 4 bases and J by 1 base. CDR3 residues: CAWTSTSGTDTQYF. CDR3 bases: TGTGCCTGGACTTCAACTAGCGGCACAGATACGCAGTATTTT.

The CDR3 DNA reads as TGTGCCAGCAGCTTTCTGACTGACATAGATGAGCAGTTCTTC. It translates to CASSFLTDIDEQFF. V usage is TRBV13 and J usage is TRBJ2-1; unclear D gene. Trimming removed 3 bases at V and 8 bases at J, with 14 bases between. Germline lookup yields CDR1 PRHDT and CDR2 FYEKMQ (reference sequence). The CDR3 is 14 amino acids.

The chain has TRBV9 and TRBJ2-5; no clear D. Trimming pared 0 bases from V and 3 bases from J, leaving 12 bases between. This CDR3 comprises 15 residues. From germline, CDR1 is SGDLS and CDR2 YYNGEE. The chain's CDR3 is CASSVGLTDEETQYF. CDR3 in DNA: TGTGCCAGCAGCGTAGGTTTGACGGACGAAGAGACCCAGTACTTC. Together with reference TRBV9 and TRBJ2-5, the CDR3 gives the full variable domain: DSGVTQTPKHLITATGQRVTLRCSPRSGDLSVYWYQQSLDQGLQFLIQYYNGEERAKGNILERFSAQQFPDLHSELNLSSLELGDSALYFCASSVGLTDEETQYFGPGTRLLVL.

The chain carries TRBV4-3 and TRBJ1-4, with D unclear. V lost 4 bases and J 2 bases, leaving 14 bases between the germline ends. The CDR3 has 16 amino acids. Germline CDR1 is LGHNA and CDR2 is YSLEER. CDR3 nucleotide sequence: TGCGCCAGCAGCCTCGTATGGCGGGCGACTAATGAAAAACTGTTTTTT. Residues: CASSLVWRATNEKLFF.

The CDR3: CASTPGGSGYEQYF. CDR3 in DNA: TGTGCCAGCACCCCAGGGGGATCAGGCTACGAGCAGTACTTC. The V gene is TRBV11-2, the J gene TRBJ2-7, with 7 bases matching TRBD1. Looked up from germline, CDR1 is SGHAT and CDR2 is FQNNGV. V was pared by 7 bases and J by 3 bases, with 9 bases of the junction left unmatched. CDR3 length equals 14 residues. The entire variable domain, with the rest obtained from reference TRBV11-2 and TRBJ2-7, is as follows: EAGVAQSPRYKIIEKRQSVAFWCNPISGHATLYWYQQILGQGPKLLIQFQNNGVVDDSQLPKDRFSAERLKGVDSTLKIQPAKLEDSAVYLCASTPGGSGYEQYFGPGTRLTVT.

V and J are TRBV19 and TRBJ2-7; D gene ambiguous. This CDR3 region has 14 residues. Germline CDR1 and CDR2: LNHDA and SQIVND (reference sequence). V was shortened by 3 bases and J by 0 bases, with 9 bases between the two germline ends. CDR3 DNA sequence: TGTGCCAGTAGTATCAACCCAGACTCCTACGAGCAGTACTTC. It yields the protein CASSINPDSYEQYF. Filled out from reference TRBV19 and TRBJ2-7, the complete variable domain reads DGGITQSPKYLFRKEGQNVTLSCEQNLNHDAMYWYRQDPGQGLRLIYYSQIVNDFQKGDIAEGYSVSREKKESFPLTVTSAQKNPTAFYLCASSINPDSYEQYFGPGTRLTVT.

V is TRBV9 and J is TRBJ2-7, with a tentative D call TRBD2 (6 bases). Trimming cost V 0 bases and J 3 bases, with 19 bases left between them. The CDR3 totals 17 residues. Looked up from germline, CDR1 is SGDLS and CDR2 is YYNGEE. CDR3 DNA: TGTGCCAGCAGCGTAGATGCCGGGGGACCCCCGAGCTACGAGCAGTACTTC. This encodes CASSVDAGGPPSYEQYF.

This clone was recorded once. The rearrangement uses TRBV11-3 and TRBJ2-5; D is perhaps TRBD2 (6 bases). The J call may be faulty, since TRBJ2-7 better matches the DNA end. The germline CDR1 and CDR2 sequences are SGHNT and YENEEA. The CDR3 totals 14 residues. CDR3 sequence: CASSPDAGSYEQYF. The CDR3 nucleotides are TGTGCCAGCAGCCCAGACGCGGGATCGTACGAGCAGTACTTC.

The chain recombines TRBV2 with TRBJ1-4; 11 bases map to TRBD1. V lost 6 bases to trimming and J lost 7 bases; unmatched junction nucleotides: 4. Germline values: CDR1 SNHLY, CDR2 FYNNEI. This CDR3 contains 14 residues. CDR3 residues: CASRPGQGVEKLFF. CDR3 nucleotides: TGTGCCAGCAGGCCGGGACAGGGGGTTGAAAAACTGTTTTTT. Drawing the rest from reference TRBV2 and TRBJ1-4, the complete variable domain is EPEVTQTPSHQVTQMGQEVILRCVPISNHLYFYWYRQILGQKVEFLVSFYNNEISEKSEIFDDQFSVERPDGSNFTLKIRSTKLEDSAMYFCASRPGQGVEKLFFGSGTQLSVL.

The chain combines TRBV27 with TRBJ2-6; unclear D gene. Germline assignment: CDR1 MNHEY and CDR2 SMNVEV (reference sequence). This CDR3 comprises 14 residues. Trimming removed 5 bases at V and 4 bases at J, with 9 bases between. CDR3 sequence: CASSPDWGANVLTF. CDR3 bases: TGTGCCAGCAGTCCTGACTGGGGGGCCAACGTCCTGACTTTC.